The clone carrying this T cell receptor (beta chain) was recorded at least ten times. Its antigen is not known. This CDR3 contains 14 residues. The germline V gene encodes CDR1 SGHRS and CDR2 YFSETQ. The V and J ends lost 0 bases and 0 bases respectively, with 7 bases between them. The sample belongs to a study of T-cell memory formation after mild COVID-19. Findings and caveats of the study: Contracting clones, day 15 to 85, had balanced CD4/CD8, and later expanders favored CD4+.

It was 5'RACE with constant-segment primers that produced the TCR alpha and TCR beta cDNA libraries, which carried sample barcodes and UMIs. TCRdb ran MiXCR on the 5' RACE reads and lists one entry per CDR3 protein. The table lists roughly 560,000 distinct CDR3 sequences, roughly 20% of them singletons, with around an eighth in the top ten. The specimen sequenced was PBMCs or a T cell subset sorted from them (not recorded which). The chain combines TRBV5-1 with TRBJ2-7; D gene uncertain. The source is an adult woman who had mild COVID-19 (a few samples of this study predate the infection). Cell type and time point are not known. CDR3: CASSLGPDSYEQYF. The CDR3 nucleotides are TGCGCCAGCAGCTTGGGCCCTGACTCCTACGAGCAGTACTTC.